A selection of T cell receptor beta chains follows, all from one sample in a study of CXCR3-negative and CXCR3-positive naive CD8 T cells. TCRdb reworked the 5' RACE reads into one entry per CDR3 protein, no DNA. The table lists some 8,200 distinct CDR3 sequences. Sequencing input: naive CXCR3- CD8+ T cells from blood. The receptors derive from a human donor in good health. Some clones in this sample may be carry-over from other donors' samples. The CDR3 runs from the conserved cysteine through the conserved F or W. Size tells how often a clone was seen (once, few, many) or the class of an expanded clone, and some rows leave it out.

j_call: TRBJ1-1
clone_size: .
v_call: TRBV5-1
cdr3_aa: CASSLQQGPNTEAFF

j_call: TRBJ2-3
clone_size: medium-sized
v_call: TRBV12-3/TRBV12-4
cdr3_aa: CASSFSEISTDTQYF

j_call: TRBJ1-1
clone_size: .
v_call: TRBV11-2
cdr3_aa: CASSFRGQVHTEAFF

j_call: TRBJ2-7
clone_size: .
v_call: TRBV10-3
cdr3_aa: CAITVPGLDEQYF

j_call: TRBJ2-1
clone_size: .
v_call: TRBV6-2/TRBV6-3
cdr3_aa: CASSLEASENNEQFF

j_call: TRBJ2-1
clone_size: .
v_call: TRBV4-1
cdr3_aa: CASSQPTSYNEQFF

j_call: TRBJ2-3
clone_size: .
v_call: TRBV19
cdr3_aa: CASSYGLAGSSTDTQYF

j_call: TRBJ1-4
clone_size: medium-sized
v_call: TRBV28
cdr3_aa: CASSLRSGEKLFF

j_call: TRBJ2-4
clone_size: .
v_call: TRBV19
cdr3_aa: CASSILAGGLNIQYF

j_call: TRBJ2-5
clone_size: medium-sized
v_call: TRBV29-1
cdr3_aa: CSVVLADRPAQYF

j_call: TRBJ1-2
clone_size: medium-sized
v_call: TRBV29-1
cdr3_aa: CSVEDPDTTYANYGYTF

j_call: TRBJ2-1
clone_size: .
v_call: TRBV29-1
cdr3_aa: CSGQGLADSYNEQFF

j_call: TRBJ1-5
clone_size: .
v_call: TRBV19
cdr3_aa: CASSMRRISSNQPQHF

j_call: TRBJ2-7
clone_size: medium-sized
v_call: TRBV15
cdr3_aa: CATSADRVSSYEQYF

j_call: TRBJ2-3
clone_size: medium-sized
v_call: TRBV20-1
cdr3_aa: CSARTEFLSGPNTDTQYF

j_call: TRBJ2-1
clone_size: medium-sized
v_call: TRBV12-3/TRBV12-4
cdr3_aa: CASSFPSGIQGSSYNEQFF

j_call: TRBJ2-7
clone_size: .
v_call: TRBV7-9
cdr3_aa: CASSLPAGGPVEQYF